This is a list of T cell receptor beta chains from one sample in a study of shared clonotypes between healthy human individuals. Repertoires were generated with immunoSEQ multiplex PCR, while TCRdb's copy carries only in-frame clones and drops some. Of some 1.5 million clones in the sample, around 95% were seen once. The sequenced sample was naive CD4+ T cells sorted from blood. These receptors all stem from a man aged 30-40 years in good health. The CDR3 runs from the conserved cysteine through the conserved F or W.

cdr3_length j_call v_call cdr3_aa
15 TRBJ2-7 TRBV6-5 CASSYRVASGYEQYF
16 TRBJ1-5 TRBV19 CASRTHVGSGNQPQHF
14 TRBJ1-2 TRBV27 CASSQTGVPYGYTF
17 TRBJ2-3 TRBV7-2 CASSLRGASVSTDTQYF
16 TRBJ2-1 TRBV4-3 CASSQTGGFYYNEQFF
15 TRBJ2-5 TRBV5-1 CASSLNAGRYETQYF
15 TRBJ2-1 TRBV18 CASSPRRSLGNEQFF
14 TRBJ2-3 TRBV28 CASSLGGVTDTQYF
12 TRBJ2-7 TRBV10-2 CASRGRTYEQYF
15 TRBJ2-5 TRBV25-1 CASSEPSGRTETQYF
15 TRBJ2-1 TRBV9 CASSVGLAGTNEQFF
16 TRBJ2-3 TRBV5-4 CASSRGLAGGGDTQYF
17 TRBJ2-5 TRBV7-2 CASSPLGGILTIETQYF
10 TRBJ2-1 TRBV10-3 CAIRNNEQFF
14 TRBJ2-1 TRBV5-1 CASSLASGTPVVFF
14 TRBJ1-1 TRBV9 CASSVTGSNTEAFF
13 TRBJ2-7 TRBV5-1 CASSLAPREGQYF
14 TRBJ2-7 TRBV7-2 CASSLAGSSYEQYF
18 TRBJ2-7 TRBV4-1 CASSQTADWTRSRREQYF
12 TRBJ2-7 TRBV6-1 CASSELGNEQYF
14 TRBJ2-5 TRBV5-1 CASSWDRGQETQYF
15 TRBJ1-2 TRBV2 CASTYLDTSNYGYTF
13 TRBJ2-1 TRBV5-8 CASTLVAPTGQFF
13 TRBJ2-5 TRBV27 CASSSRFGETQYF
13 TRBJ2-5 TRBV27 CASSLSYQETQYF
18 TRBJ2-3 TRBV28 CASSFGLAGGDSTDTQYF
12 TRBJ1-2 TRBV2 CASSDGSNGYTF
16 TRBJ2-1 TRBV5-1 CASSLGLAGPDNEQFF
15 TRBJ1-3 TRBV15 CATSREKGGGNTIYF
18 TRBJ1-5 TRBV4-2 CASSQDLGLGGRNQPQHF
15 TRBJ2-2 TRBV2 CASRGTDLLSGELFF
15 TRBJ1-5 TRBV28 CASFSGAKSNQPQHF
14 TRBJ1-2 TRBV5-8 CASSLLRTDYGYTF
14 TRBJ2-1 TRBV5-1 CASTASGSMNEQFF
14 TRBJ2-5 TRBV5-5 CASSLSPQGETQYF
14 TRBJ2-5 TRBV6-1 CASRADRIQETQYF
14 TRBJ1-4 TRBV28 CASSRPPANEKLFF
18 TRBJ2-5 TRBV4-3 CASSPEGRVTSGQETQYF
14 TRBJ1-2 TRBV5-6 CASSSGTGDYGYTF
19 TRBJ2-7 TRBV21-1 CASSKRRKRQGRSPYEQYF
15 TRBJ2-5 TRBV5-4 CASSLRISGQETQYF
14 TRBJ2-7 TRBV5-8 CASSRRDGFYEQYF
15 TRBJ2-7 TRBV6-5 CASSTSPWQTYEQYF
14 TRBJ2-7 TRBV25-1 CASSDRGLSYEQYF
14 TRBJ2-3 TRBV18 CASSPSRDTDTQYF
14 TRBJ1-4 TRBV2 CASSLQGALEKLFF
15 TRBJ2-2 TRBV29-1 CSVGSWGVNTGELFF
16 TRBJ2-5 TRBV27 CASSFVRGSVKETQYF
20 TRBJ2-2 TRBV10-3 CAITEALGLAGVEDTGELFF
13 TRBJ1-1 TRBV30 CAWNEVRGTEAFF
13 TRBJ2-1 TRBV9 CASSVNSYNEQFF
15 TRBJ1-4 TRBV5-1 CASSLDGPLAPKLFF
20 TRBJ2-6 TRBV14 CASSQVTGDIRPSGANVLTF
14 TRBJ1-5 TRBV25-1 CASSEFGMGQPQHF